In this sample, the clone carrying this T cell receptor beta chain turned up a few times. The antigen remains unidentified. Deep was the level at which the assay was run. The assay was immunoSEQ multiplex PCR, and TCRdb's table has in-frame clones only and misses some. The sample lists around 600,000 clones, approximately 96% occurring once. Germline V lookup: CDR1 SSHAT, CDR2 FNYEAQ (reference sequence). V dropped 1 base and J dropped 1; count of bases not matched to a gene: 5. CDR3 length: 16 residues. The data were taken from a study of shared clonotypes between healthy human individuals. Findings of the study overall: In several donors, about 5% of naive CD4 clonotypes appeared in common.

CD45RO-negative cells were positively selected for CCR7, leaving out terminally differentiated effector memory CD45RA+ cells. Material: naive CD8+ T cells sorted from blood. The chain links TRBV7-7 to TRBJ2-5; 8 nucleotides line up with TRBD2. The TCR originated in a woman aged 25 to 39 in good health. The CDR3: CASSLGTSGIQETQYF. DNA for the CDR3: TGTGCCAGCAGCTTAGGAACTAGCGGAATCCAAGAGACCCAGTACTTC.